This T cell receptor (beta chain) emerged from a study of cytomegalovirus exposure and HLA in healthy donors. As for the study in general: The study's early data release held 80 million to 95 million unique TCRs from HLA-typed donors.

13 Jbeta primers and 60 Vbeta primers were used for the PCR. Sequencing used immunoSEQ multiplex PCR; TCRdb keeps in-frame clones, though not all of them. Of fewer than 95,000 clones listed, around 85% are singletons. Germline V gene sequence: CDR1 SEHNR, CDR2 FQNEAQ (reference sequence). CDR3 size: 13 residues. Trimming removed 2 bases from V and 4 bases from J, with 8 bases in between. The genes are TRBV7-9 and TRBJ2-5; possibly TRBD1 for D (6 bases). The source of this sequence is a man aged 35-49 years in good health and CMV-seropositive. Sequencing was done on a sample of PBMCs. CDR3 sequence reads: CASSLRGGETQYF. CDR3 DNA: TGTGCCAGCAGCTTACGAGGGGGAGAGACCCAGTACTTC.